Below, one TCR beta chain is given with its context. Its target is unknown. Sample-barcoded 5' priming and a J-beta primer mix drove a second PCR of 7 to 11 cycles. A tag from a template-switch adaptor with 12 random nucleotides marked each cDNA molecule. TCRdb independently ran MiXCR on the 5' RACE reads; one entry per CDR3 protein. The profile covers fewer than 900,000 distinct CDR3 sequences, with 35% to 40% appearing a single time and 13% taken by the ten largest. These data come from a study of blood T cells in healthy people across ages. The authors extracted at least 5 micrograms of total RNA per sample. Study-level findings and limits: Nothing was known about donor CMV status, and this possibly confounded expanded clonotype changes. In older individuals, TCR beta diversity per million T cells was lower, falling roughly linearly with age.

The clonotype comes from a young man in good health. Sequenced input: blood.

The CDR3 DNA sequence: TGTGCCAGCAGCTTAAATCCGGGACAGGGGGCTGATCAGCCCCAGCATTTT. Translating gives CASSLNPGQGADQPQHF. The rearrangement links TRBV7-6 to TRBJ1-5, with 12 bases that match TRBD1. The junction had 7 bases not matched to a gene; V was cut back by 2 bases and J by 5 bases. The CDR3 totals 17 residues. Germline V gene lookup returns CDR1 SGHVS and CDR2 FNYEAQ.